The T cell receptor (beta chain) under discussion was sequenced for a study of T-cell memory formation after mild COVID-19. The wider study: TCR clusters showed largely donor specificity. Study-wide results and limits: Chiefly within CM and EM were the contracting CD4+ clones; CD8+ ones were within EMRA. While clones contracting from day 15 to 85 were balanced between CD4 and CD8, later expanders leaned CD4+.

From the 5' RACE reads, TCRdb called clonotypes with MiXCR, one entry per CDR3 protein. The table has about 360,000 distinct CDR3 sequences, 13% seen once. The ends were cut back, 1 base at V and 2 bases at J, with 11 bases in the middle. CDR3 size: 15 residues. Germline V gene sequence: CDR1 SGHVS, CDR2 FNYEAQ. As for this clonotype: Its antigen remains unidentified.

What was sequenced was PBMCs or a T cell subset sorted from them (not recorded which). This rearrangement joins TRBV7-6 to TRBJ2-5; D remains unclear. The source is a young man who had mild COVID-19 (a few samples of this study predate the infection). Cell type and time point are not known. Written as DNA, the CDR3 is TGTGCCAGCAGCTTAGTTGAGGCTATGCAAGAGACCCAGTACTTC. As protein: CASSLVEAMQETQYF.